This TCR beta chain was sequenced during a study of blood T cell repertoires in COVID-19. Study-level background: The origin of the acute and convalescent COVID-19 samples was the United States, Italy and Spain. T cells, B-cell-depleted T cells, or PBMCs provided the cDNA or gDNA that served as material.

The J segment lost 1 base and the V segment lost 5 bases, leaving 7 bases of the junction unmatched. This CDR3 is 16 amino acids long. Germline V gene lookup returns CDR1 LNHNV and CDR2 YYDKDF (reference sequence). Authors' data handling: Estimation of nucleated cell counts was performed using reference gene primer amplification. Using immunoSEQ multiplex PCR, the repertoire was profiled, and TCRdb retains in-frame clones only, with some absent. V and J calls and clone size are as listed in that table; D and trimming were resolved from the DNA. Of 120,000 to 150,000 clones listed, 80% to 90% were seen once; the top ten hold around an eighth.

This TCR was sampled from a man younger than 30 with COVID-19, enrolled during active disease. The chain has TRBV15 and TRBJ2-2, with 7 bases aligning to TRBD1. Sequenced: peripheral blood. CDR3 sequence: CATSGPDRKNTGELFF. The CDR3 nucleotides are TGTGCCACCAGCGGGCCGGACAGGAAGAACACCGGGGAGCTGTTTTTT.